Described below is a single TCR beta chain sequence and its context. This clone came up a few times. The antigen it recognizes is unknown. No much larger clonotype is one base removed from it; base qualities were not supplied. The data originate from a study of beta chain features in type 1 diabetes (dated by TCRdb to between 2018 and 2020). The study in broad terms: Mean age, gender distribution, total cell number and subset yield did not differ between patients and healthy donors. In the study, recently diagnosed type 1 diabetes patients and matched healthy donors were compared on the TCRB repertoires of their sorted circulating CD4+ T cell subsets. A total of about 99,000,000 sorted cells were examined across all samples, and RNA yield correlated strongly with the number of cells per subset. Regulatory and stem cell-like memory subsets were isolated from only 8 patients and 8 healthy donors, whereas naive and central memory subsets came from all 28 donors.

Study-level results and caveats: The naive, central memory and regulatory TCRB repertoires appeared to resemble one another more closely among patients than among healthy donors. Type 1 diabetes patients showed a moderate but significant shortening of TCRB CDR3 length in all four CD4+ subsets. Patients with type 1 diabetes made fewer insertions and deleted more nucleotides at VDJ recombination sites, implying thymic rearrangement abnormalities. Because cDNA was sequenced instead of genomic DNA, activated cells with high expression could be over-represented, although the groups did not differ in activation or CD3 levels. Because the HLA sub-analyses included only small numbers of individuals, any influence of HLA type on TCRB rearrangement was left unresolved. PCR may preferentially amplify shorter templates, but because patient and control samples were amplified and corrected together, any resulting skew would affect both groups equally.

A single peripheral blood draw of approximately 120 mL on average was collected from each donor into heparinised tubes. A BD FACSAria II was used to sort naive, central memory, regulatory and stem cell-like memory CD4+ T cells with a panel that included CD45RO, CCR7, CD25, CD127, CD95 and CD27. A purity above 95% was achieved for all sorted populations. Right away, PBMCs were isolated by Lymphoprep density gradient centrifugation and were stained directly, with no culture step. So that batch effects would be minimized, each experiment stained and sorted samples in pairs, pairing one healthy donor with one patient. At the junction V is shortened by 6 bases and J by 6 bases, with 17 bases in between. There are 14 amino acids in the CDR3, from cysteine to phenylalanine inclusive. Only the CDR3 DNA is retained, 42 bases long and in frame from the first base. From a lookup of the germline V gene (reference sequence), CDR1 and CDR2 are MNHNY and SVGAGI.

All of the isolated RNA was reverse transcribed with the High Capacity cDNA Reverse Transcription Kit, so expressed TCRB transcripts were sequenced. Deep immunoSEQ sequencing was applied to naive, central memory and regulatory T cell samples, giving an average of around 3.8 million total reads per sample. Sorted cells were lysed in RLT buffer, and RNA was extracted using DNase-treated RNeasy Micro or Mini kits according to cell number. Each cell subset was processed separately to prevent cross-contamination, with patient and healthy donor samples processed together. TCRB sequences were amplified from cDNA with the immunoSEQ multiplex PCR, producing 87-bp fragments spanning the CDR3 region. Sequencing of the amplicons was performed on the Illumina HiSeq platform. As for the original processing: PCR bias was computationally corrected using synthetic template baselines, reads within Hamming distance 2 were collapsed, and singletons that could not be merged were discarded. By aligning reads against IMGT, V, D and J genes, CDR3 length, and insertions or deletions at six rearrangement sites were assigned. Clonotype counts were normalized to sorted cell number within each subset before computing true diversity and Gini coefficients with the tcR R package. The overlap coefficient, calculated on TCRB nucleotide sequences, was used to quantify repertoire sharing. Out-of-frame TCRB sequences from naive cells were analyzed to stand in for the pre-selection repertoire. In TCRdb, the immuneACCESS table is reduced to in-frame sequences with V and J assigned. These tables do not hold every clone; where another copy was compared, an unresolved V gene accounts for under half, and the others remain unexplained. That table furnishes V, J and clone size, whereas the DNA furnished D and trimming. The table for this sample lists under 950,000 clones; roughly 16% of them were counted only once. The top ten clonotypes cover 0.023% of the sample.

Sample: naive CD4+ T cells from blood. The sample's cell subset or site label is to be understood as: true naive CD4+ T cells. The chain employs TRBV6-6 and TRBJ1-1; the D gene remains uncertain. The TCR comes from a woman under 30 in good health. Here is the DNA: TGTGCCAGCAGCCCGGTTTCGGCCGCTGCTGAAGCTTTCTTT. Its amino acids are CASSPVSAAAEAFF.